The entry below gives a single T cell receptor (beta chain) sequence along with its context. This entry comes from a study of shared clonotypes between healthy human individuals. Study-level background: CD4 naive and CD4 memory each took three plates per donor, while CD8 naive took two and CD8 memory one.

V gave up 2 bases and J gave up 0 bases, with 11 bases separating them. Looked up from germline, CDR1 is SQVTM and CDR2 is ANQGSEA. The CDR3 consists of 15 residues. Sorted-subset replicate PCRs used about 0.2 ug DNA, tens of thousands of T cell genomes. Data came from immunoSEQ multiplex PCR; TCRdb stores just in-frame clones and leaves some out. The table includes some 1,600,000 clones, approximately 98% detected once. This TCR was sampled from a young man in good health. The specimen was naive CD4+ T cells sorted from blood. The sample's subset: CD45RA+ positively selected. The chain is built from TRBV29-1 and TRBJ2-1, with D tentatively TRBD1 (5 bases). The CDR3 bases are TGCAGCGTTGAACCGGACACGAGCTCCTACAATGAGCAGTTCTTC. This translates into CSVEPDTSSYNEQFF.